Listed below are T cell receptor beta chains from one sample, sequenced in a study of T cells in Graves' hyperthyroidism and ophthalmopathy. One entry per CDR3 protein results from TCRdb running MiXCR on the multiplex PCR reads. The data hold about 280,000 distinct CDR3 sequences, with under 30% observed a single time. The sequenced sample was blood. The receptors were gathered from a man aged 40-49 years with Graves' hyperthyroidism that later progressed to Graves' ophthalmopathy. The CDR3 runs from the conserved cysteine through the conserved F or W. Each record gives: V gene, clone size, J gene, D gene, CDR3 protein, CDR3 DNA. A D gene is named only where the DNA matches it firmly. Clone sizes are given selectively: once, few, many, or a class where the clone is expanded.

TRBV27,many,TRBJ1-2,TRBD1,CASSSDRGRGGGYTF,TGTGCCAGCAGTTCGGACAGGGGGCGTGGGGGGGGCTACACCTTC
TRBV28,NA,TRBJ2-5,NA,CASSKLGVEETQYF,TGTGCCAGCAGTAAACTAGGGGTTGAAGAGACCCAGTACTTC
TRBV20-1,many,TRBJ1-5,TRBD1,CSAETGRQPQHF,TGCAGTGCTGAGACAGGGAGACAGCCCCAGCATTTT
TRBV9,many,TRBJ1-5,TRBD1,CASSPGTGVSNQPQHF,TGTGCCAGCAGCCCCGGGACAGGCGTAAGCAATCAGCCCCAGCATTTT
TRBV6-2/TRBV6-3,few,TRBJ1-1,TRBD1,CASRPGGRTEAFF,TGTGCCAGCAGGCCAGGGGGCCGGACTGAAGCTTTCTTT
TRBV30,NA,TRBJ1-1,NA,CAWMNTGGAFF,TGTGCCTGGATGAACACCGGGGGTGCTTTCTTT
TRBV2,many,TRBJ1-2,NA,CASSGTAYLANYGYTF,TGTGCCAGCAGTGGGACAGCGTACTTAGCTAACTATGGCTACACCTTC
TRBV12-3/TRBV12-4,NA,TRBJ2-3,NA,CASSLAAEDTQYF,TGTGCCAGCAGCCTCGCTGCGGAAGATACGCAGTATTTT
TRBV6-1,NA,TRBJ1-1,TRBD1,CASIPGQGVNTEAFF,TGTGCCAGCATCCCAGGACAGGGAGTGAACACTGAAGCTTTCTTT
TRBV20-1,NA,TRBJ1-5,NA,CSAILGASNQPQHF,TGCAGTGCTATCCTGGGGGCTAGCAATCAGCCCCAGCATTTT
TRBV6-2/TRBV6-3,NA,TRBJ1-1,NA,CASNRDKPNTEAFF,TGTGCCAGCAACCGAGACAAGCCTAACACTGAAGCTTTCTTT
TRBV20-1,few,TRBJ2-5,NA,CSARDWDSKETQYF,TGCAGTGCTAGAGATTGGGACTCCAAAGAGACCCAGTACTTC
TRBV2,many,TRBJ2-7,NA,CASSDDTLYEQYF,TGTGCCAGCAGTGATGACACCCTCTACGAGCAGTACTTC
TRBV3-1,NA,TRBJ1-6,TRBD1,CASSRTTGINSPLHF,TGTGCCAGCAGCCGGACGACAGGGATTAATTCACCCCTCCACTTT
TRBV28,many,TRBJ1-6,TRBD1,CASIGGTGGSSPLHF,TGTGCCAGCATCGGCGGGACAGGGGGGTCTTCACCCCTCCACTTT
TRBV20-1,many,TRBJ1-1,NA,CSAYVGVGLNTEAFF,TGCAGTGCTTACGTGGGGGTGGGATTGAACACTGAAGCTTTCTTT
TRBV6-2/TRBV6-3,NA,TRBJ2-7,NA,CASSDLRGTYEQYF,TGTGCCAGCAGTGACTTAAGGGGGACCTACGAGCAGTACTTC
TRBV6-2/TRBV6-3,many,TRBJ2-2,TRBD2,CASSSLAGGPPGELFF,TGTGCCAGCAGTTCCCTAGCGGGAGGGCCGCCCGGGGAGCTGTTTTTT
TRBV12-3/TRBV12-4,NA,TRBJ1-2,NA,CASSSFGSPANYGYTF,TGTGCCAGCAGTTCTTTTGGCAGCCCAGCTAACTATGGCTACACCTTC
TRBV12-3/TRBV12-4,many,TRBJ2-2,NA,CASSPGGGWPGELFF,TGTGCCAGCAGCCCGGGGGGCGGGTGGCCCGGGGAGCTGTTTTTT
TRBV11-2,many,TRBJ2-5,TRBD2,CASSLDWLAGQETQYF,TGTGCCAGCAGCTTAGATTGGCTAGCGGGACAAGAGACCCAGTACTTC
TRBV25-1,many,TRBJ2-5,NA,CASSEFNQETQYF,TGTGCCAGCAGTGAATTTAACCAAGAGACCCAGTACTTC
TRBV7-9,many,TRBJ2-5,NA,CASSLQTQETQYF,TGTGCCAGCAGCTTGCAGACCCAAGAGACCCAGTACTTC
TRBV29-1,NA,TRBJ2-7,TRBD1,CSALGQGAYEQYF,TGCAGCGCCCTTGGACAGGGAGCCTACGAGCAGTACTTC
TRBV29-1,many,TRBJ2-7,NA,CSVEGGPQGQYF,TGCAGCGTTGAAGGTGGCCCTCAGGGGCAGTACTTC
TRBV29-1,many,TRBJ2-7,TRBD2,CSVGGGRSYEQYF,TGCAGCGTTGGGGGCGGGAGGTCATACGAGCAGTACTTC
TRBV20-1,many,TRBJ1-1,TRBD1,CSAQDQTGAEAFF,TGCAGTGCCCAAGACCAGACAGGGGCTGAAGCTTTCTTT
TRBV4-2,many,TRBJ1-3,NA,CASSEGNTIYF,TGTGCCAGCAGCGAAGGAAACACCATATATTTT
TRBV19,NA,TRBJ1-6,NA,CASSSFAGSYNSPLHF,TGTGCCAGTAGTTCTTTCGCAGGCTCCTATAATTCACCCCTCCACTTT
TRBV7-2,NA,TRBJ2-7,TRBD1,CASSGTALSYEQYF,TGTGCCAGCAGCGGGACAGCACTATCCTACGAGCAGTACTTC
TRBV19,few,TRBJ1-6,NA,CASSSTTGNYNSPLHF,TGTGCCAGTAGTAGCACAACAGGAAATTATAATTCACCCCTCCACTTT
TRBV20-1,NA,TRBJ1-1,NA,CSASDDSMNTEAFF,TGCAGTGCTAGTGACGATTCCATGAACACTGAAGCTTTCTTT
TRBV5-5,many,TRBJ2-7,TRBD1,CASSLAHRGLDEQYF,TGTGCCAGCAGCCTAGCCCACAGGGGGCTTGACGAGCAGTACTTC
TRBV2,NA,TRBJ1-2,TRBD1,CASSETTGVYGYTF,TGTGCCAGCAGTGAGACGACAGGGGTCTATGGCTACACCTTC
TRBV5-1,many,TRBJ2-7,NA,CASSIRTAEAYEQYF,TGCGCCAGCAGCATAAGGACAGCAGAAGCCTACGAGCAGTACTTC
TRBV6-2/TRBV6-3,many,TRBJ1-5,NA,CASTPLRDGNQPQHF,TGTGCCAGCACCCCCCTCCGGGACGGTAATCAGCCCCAGCATTTT
TRBV6-1,many,TRBJ1-5,NA,CASSEYGTDLYSNQPQHF,TGTGCCAGCAGTGAATATGGAACAGACCTATATAGCAATCAGCCCCAGCATTTT
TRBV20-1,many,TRBJ2-2,TRBD1,CSAADRVTGELFF,TGCAGTGCCGCCGACAGGGTAACCGGGGAGCTGTTTTTT
TRBV28,NA,TRBJ1-1,NA,CASSFEKTVNTEAFF,TGTGCCAGCAGTTTTGAAAAGACAGTGAACACTGAAGCTTTCTTT
TRBV19,many,TRBJ2-7,NA,CASSGRGSSYEQYF,TGTGCCAGTAGTGGAAGGGGGAGCTCCTACGAGCAGTACTTC
TRBV2,many,TRBJ2-7,NA,CASGRDFSYEQYF,TGTGCCAGCGGTCGGGACTTCTCCTACGAGCAGTACTTC
TRBV6-1,many,TRBJ2-7,TRBD2,CASTEGGVAGSEQYF,TGTGCCAGCACCGAAGGTGGGGTAGCGGGGAGCGAGCAGTACTTC
TRBV5-6,many,TRBJ2-7,NA,CASSPRDGIYEQYF,TGTGCCAGCAGCCCAAGGGACGGCATCTACGAGCAGTACTTC
TRBV3-1,NA,TRBJ1-1,NA,CASSQGRHLNTEAFF,TGTGCCAGCAGCCAAGGGAGACACCTGAACACTGAAGCTTTCTTT
TRBV30,NA,TRBJ2-5,TRBD1,CAGATGGGETQYF,TGTGCCGGGGCGACAGGGGGCGGGGAGACCCAGTACTTC
TRBV20-1,many,TRBJ2-7,NA,CSVYRGVASTGPYEQYF,TGCAGTGTCTACCGGGGGGTTGCTTCGACAGGGCCCTACGAGCAGTACTTC
TRBV20-1,NA,TRBJ1-1,NA,CSARLGGNIFPEAFF,TGCAGTGCTAGATTGGGGGGCAACATCTTCCCTGAAGCTTTCTTT
TRBV12-3/TRBV12-4,NA,TRBJ2-5,TRBD2,CASRWREAETQYF,TGTGCCAGCAGATGGCGGGAGGCCGAGACCCAGTACTTC
TRBV27,many,TRBJ2-2,NA,CASSFLGRNTGELFF,TGTGCCAGCAGTTTTCTAGGGCGAAACACCGGGGAGCTGTTTTTT
TRBV7-3,many,TRBJ2-6,TRBD1,CASSLWRRQGAIGANVLTF,TGTGCCAGCAGCTTATGGCGTCGGCAGGGGGCCATCGGGGCCAACGTCCTGACTTTC
TRBV9,many,TRBJ2-7,NA,CASSVDGTGYEQYF,TGTGCCAGCAGCGTAGATGGCACTGGCTACGAGCAGTACTTC
TRBV2,many,TRBJ2-7,NA,CASGHPDSNEQYF,TGTGCCAGCGGCCATCCCGACAGCAACGAGCAGTACTTC
TRBV10-3,NA,TRBJ1-1,NA,CAISEDMRNTEAFF,TGTGCCATCAGTGAGGATATGAGGAACACTGAAGCTTTCTTT
TRBV6-2/TRBV6-3,NA,TRBJ2-7,TRBD1,CASSPRAKGQRFFYEQYF,TGTGCCAGCAGCCCGCGCGCGAAGGGACAGCGGTTTTTCTACGAGCAGTACTTC
TRBV2,many,TRBJ2-5,NA,CATDVLQETQYF,TGTGCCACTGACGTGCTCCAAGAGACCCAGTACTTC
TRBV6-5,many,TRBJ2-7,NA,CASSRDEGSSYEQYF,TGTGCCAGCAGCCGAGATGAGGGAAGCTCCTACGAGCAGTACTTC
TRBV5-1,many,TRBJ1-1,NA,CASSLVDSITEAFF,TGCGCCAGCAGCTTGGTCGACAGCATCACTGAAGCTTTCTTT
TRBV15,few,TRBJ1-3,NA,CATSRVTGTIYF,TGTGCCACCAGCAGAGTTACCGGGACCATATATTTT
TRBV18,NA,TRBJ1-5,NA,CASSPPGIGQPQHF,TGTGCCAGCTCACCACCAGGGATCGGTCAGCCCCAGCATTTT